Below are 32 T cell receptor beta chains sequenced from a single sample in a study of control samples from healthy donors and cancer patients (dated by TCRdb to about 2020). The protocol used for the library was the immunoSEQ multiplex PCR assay. Held by TCRdb, this immuneACCESS table contains in-frame sequences only and omits some clones. Under half of the omission traces to an unresolved V gene where checked; the cause of the rest is unknown. The sample data list 150,000 to 200,000 clones, and 88% of these were observed just once. More than 1.5% of the sample lies in the top ten. Sequenced sample: blood. These receptors originate from a man aged 18-30 years in good health.

This rearrangement joins TRBV14 to TRBJ2-5, with TRBD2 matching 8 bases. The CDR3 length is 15 residues. The germline V gene encodes CDR1 SGHDN and CDR2 FVKESK. V dropped 0 bases and J dropped 7; count of bases not matched to a gene: 7. CDR3 region: CASSQDRISGGTQYF. Written as DNA, the CDR3 is TGTGCCAGCAGCCAAGATCGGATCAGCGGGGGGACCCAGTACTTC.

This rearrangement joins TRBV24-1 to TRBJ2-7; 7 nucleotides match TRBD1. Germline V gives CDR1 KGHDR, CDR2 SFDVKD. Germline trimming cut 4 bases from V and 2 bases from J; bases unmatched to any gene: 7. This CDR3 has 15 residues. The CDR3 nucleotides are TGTGCCACCAGTGACGGGACAGAGTTTCCCTACGAGCAGTACTTC. Protein: CATSDGTEFPYEQYF.

This clone was detected a few times. The chain carries TRBV6-5 and TRBJ1-6; 9 bases are shared with TRBD1. CDR3 length: 13 amino acids. Germline trimming cut 11 bases from V and 10 bases from J; bases unmatched to any gene: 9. The V gene's germline CDR1 is MNHEY and CDR2 SVGAGI. This chain's CDR3 is CAGGDRVGSPLHF. The CDR3 nucleotides are TGTGCCGGGGGGGACAGGGTAGGCTCACCCCTCCACTTT.

The table lists this clone with a count of one. One end of the junction fails to match germline, which may point to a read error. This rearrangement joins TRBV7-8 to TRBJ2-1; 15 nucleotides agree with TRBD2. The CDR3 covers 13 residues. Per germline, CDR1 SGHVS and CDR2 FQNEAQ. In DNA form, the CDR3 reads TGTGCCAGCAGCTGGACTAGCGGGGGGGAGCGGTTCTTC. This sequence encodes CASSWTSGGERFF. The full variable domain, rest sourced from reference TRBV7-8 and TRBJ2-1, is GAGVSQSPRYKVAKRGQDVALRCDPISGHVSLFWYQQALGQGPEFLTYFQNEAQLDKSGLPSDRFFAERPEGSVSTLKIQRTQQEDSAVYLCASSWTSGGERFFGPGTRLTVL.

The chain joins TRBV9 to TRBJ2-5; D may be TRBD1 (6 bases). CDR1 and CDR2 from the germline V gene are SGDLS and YYNGEE. Deletions cut 0 bases from V and 5 bases from J, with 14 bases between. This CDR3 contains 15 residues. In DNA, the CDR3 is TGTGCCAGCAGCGTAGAGGCAGGGGAGAGGGAGACCCAGTACTTC. Its protein product is CASSVEAGERETQYF.

The V call is TRBV2, the J call TRBJ2-7, with D unresolved. The V end was cut by 3 bases, the J end by 2 bases, with 11 bases between. The CDR3 has 14 amino acids. CDR1 is SNHLY and CDR2 is FYNNEI in the germline V gene. CDR3 in amino acids: CASSDYGPPYEQYF. The CDR3 DNA is TGTGCCAGCAGTGACTACGGCCCCCCCTACGAGCAGTACTTC.

This clone was seen a handful of times. The chain couples TRBV18 to TRBJ2-2, with 7 positions matching TRBD1. This CDR3 has 15 residues. CDR1 and CDR2 from the germline V gene are KGHSH and LQKENI. V shed 3 bases and J 2 bases; nucleotides not matched to a gene: 3. In DNA form, the CDR3 reads TGTGCCAGCTCACCGAGACAGGGTAACACCGGGGAGCTGTTTTTT. Its translation: CASSPRQGNTGELFF.

The chain is built from TRBV9 and TRBJ2-3; 11 nucleotides align to TRBD2. In germline, CDR1 is SGDLS, CDR2 YYNGEE. V lost 1 base to trimming and J lost 5 bases; unmatched junction nucleotides: 9. The CDR3 loop spans 17 amino acids. DNA of the CDR3: TGTGCCAGCAGCGTATCCAAACTAGCGGGGGCCGAAGATACGCAGTATTTT. It translates to CASSVSKLAGAEDTQYF.

The chain joins TRBV30 to TRBJ2-4, with a possible D match to TRBD2 (6 bases). V gave up 2 bases and J gave up 0 bases, with 14 bases separating them. There are 16 residues in the CDR3. Germline values: CDR1 GTSNPN, CDR2 SVGIG (reference sequence). The CDR3 reads CAWSWGVMVAKNIQYF. The CDR3 bases are TGTGCCTGGAGTTGGGGGGTAATGGTAGCCAAAAACATTCAGTACTTC.

The chain recombines TRBV4-3 with TRBJ2-7; D is undetermined. This CDR3 contains 15 residues. From germline, CDR1 is LGHNA and CDR2 YSLEER. Trimming took 0 bases from V and 0 from J, leaving 9 bases between them. CDR3 nucleotide sequence: TGCGCCAGCAGCCAAGAAACAGAGAGCTCCTACGAGCAGTACTTC. This gives the protein CASSQETESSYEQYF.

The CDR3 loop is CASSQGGAALSEAFF. The CDR3 nucleotides read TGTGCCAGCAGCCAGGGCGGGGCCGCTCTTTCCGAAGCTTTCTTT. This chain joins TRBV3-1 (or the pseudogene TRBV3-2) and TRBJ1-1; tentatively, D is TRBD1 (5 bases). V gave up 3 bases and J gave up 8 bases, with 19 bases separating them. Germline V gives CDR1 LGHDT, CDR2 YNNKEL (reference sequence). CDR3 length: 15 residues.

The genes are TRBV19 and TRBJ1-2; 9 nucleotides line up with TRBD1. The CDR3 is 15 residues long. Losses at the gene ends were 4 bases for V and 6 bases for J; bases not matched to a gene: 9. Looked up from germline, CDR1 is LNHDA and CDR2 is SQIVND (reference sequence). The CDR3 reads CASSTEQGAPNGYTF. CDR3 nucleotide sequence: TGTGCCAGTAGTACCGAACAGGGGGCGCCCAATGGCTACACCTTC.

This clone came up once. The same CDR3 arises from other DNA sequences in this sample as well. CDR3: CASSGGWRGWNEQFF. CDR3 nucleotides: TGTGCCAGCAGCGGGGGGTGGAGGGGGTGGAATGAGCAGTTCTTC. The rearrangement links TRBV3-1 (or the pseudogene TRBV3-2) to TRBJ2-1; the D gene could be TRBD1 or TRBD2 (6 bases each). Looked up from germline, CDR1 is LGHDT and CDR2 is YNNKEL (reference sequence). Trimming took 5 bases from V and 7 from J, leaving 18 bases between them. This CDR3 spans 15 amino acids.

This rearrangement joins TRBV7-9 to TRBJ2-6; no firm D call. In germline, CDR1 is SEHNR, CDR2 FQNEAQ (reference sequence). The length of the CDR3 is 18 residues. The germline V and J ends were trimmed by 6 bases and 0 bases, with 18 bases remaining between them. CDR3 DNA sequence: TGTGCCAGCAGTTCCTCCCGGGTCCTAAGCTCTGGGGCCAACGTCCTGACTTTC. Its translation: CASSSSRVLSSGANVLTF.

The rearrangement joins TRBV6-2 or TRBV6-3 to TRBJ2-6; D is possibly TRBD2 (6 bases). V was trimmed by 2 bases and J by 4 bases, leaving 6 bases between them. From germline, CDR1 is MNHEY and CDR2 SVGEGT. The CDR3 has 14 residues. This chain's CDR3 is CASSYSGGANVLTF. In DNA form, the CDR3 reads TGTGCCAGCAGTTACAGCGGGGGGGCCAACGTCCTGACTTTC.

J is TRBJ2-5 and V is TRBV7-9; D may match TRBD1 or TRBD2 (5 bases each). CDR1 and CDR2 (germline): SEHNR, FQNEAQ (reference sequence). The CDR3 consists of 15 residues. Trimming took off 5 bases at V and 3 bases at J, with 16 bases between the two ends. CDR3 DNA sequence: TGTGCCAGCAGCCACGTGAGGGGATTAGAAGAGACCCAGTACTTC. It specifies CASSHVRGLEETQYF.

The chain combines TRBV7-8 with TRBJ1-4, with D possibly being TRBD1 (6 bases). The CDR3 is made up of 15 amino acids. Trimming took 5 bases from V and 2 from J, leaving 12 bases between them. In germline, CDR1 is SGHVS, CDR2 FQNEAQ. The CDR3 loop reads CASSEGTPTNEKLFF. The CDR3 region has the DNA TGTGCCAGCAGCGAAGGGACACCGACTAATGAAAAACTGTTTTTT.

The gene calls are TRBV20-1 and TRBJ2-7; D gene ambiguous. The CDR3 sequence is 11 residues long. V gave up 4 bases and J gave up 2 bases, with 6 bases separating them. Germline-derived CDR1 and CDR2 are DFQATT and SNEGSKA (reference sequence). CDR3 region: CSAKYTYEQYF. The CDR3 DNA reads TGCAGTGCTAAATACACCTACGAGCAGTACTTC.

With regard to this clone: Germline is not matched at one junction end, which may reflect a read error. This chain links TRBV4-1 with TRBJ1-4, with D unclear. Germline V gene sequence: CDR1 MGHRA, CDR2 YSYEKL. The CDR3 runs to 13 residues. CDR3 in DNA: TGCGCCAGCAGCCAAACTTCCCCGGGCCTAGAAATATTT. It codes for CASSQTSPGLEIF.

V and J are TRBV28 and TRBJ2-1, with TRBD1 matching over 7 bases. The CDR3 length is 15 residues. Germline lookup yields CDR1 MDHEN and CDR2 SYDVKM. J was trimmed by 5 bases and V by 5 bases; bases with no gene match: 9. Here the CDR3 DNA reads TGTGCCAGCAGTATAGGACAGGCGACCAACAATGAGCAGTTCTTC. Encoded protein: CASSIGQATNNEQFF.

The chain carries TRBV30 and TRBJ2-3; 7 bases line up with TRBD2. V was clipped by 0 bases and J by 1 base; unmatched bases: 1. Germline CDR1 GTSNPN, CDR2 SVGIG (reference sequence). This CDR3 has 14 residues. CDR3 protein: CAWSVTSGTDTQYF. The CDR3, as DNA: TGTGCCTGGAGTGTAACTAGCGGCACAGATACGCAGTATTTT.

The chain uses TRBV29-1 and TRBJ1-1; TRBD1 aligns across 7 bases. Germline V gene sequence: CDR1 SQVTM, CDR2 ANQGSEA. Losses at the gene ends were 7 bases for V and 1 base for J; bases not matched to a gene: 6. This CDR3 has 13 amino acids. Here the CDR3 DNA reads TGCAGCGGAGATAGGACAGGGAACACTGAAGCTTTCTTT. Translated, it gives CSGDRTGNTEAFF.

CDR3 sequence reads: CASSMDRVTNEQFF. CDR3 DNA: TGTGCCAGCAGTATGGACAGGGTGACGAATGAGCAGTTCTTC. V and J are TRBV28 and TRBJ2-1; 8 nucleotides match TRBD1. J lost 7 bases, V lost 5 bases, and 7 bases had no gene match. The CDR3 contains 14 residues. Germline CDR1 MDHEN, CDR2 SYDVKM.

The J gene is TRBJ2-5, the V gene TRBV2; D is possibly TRBD1 (6 bases). The CDR3 covers 13 residues. Germline V CDR1 and CDR2: SNHLY, FYNNEI. V was shortened by 6 bases and J by 2 bases, with 10 bases between the two germline ends. The CDR3 nucleotides are TGTGCCAGCAGGAGGGACACACAAGAGACCCAGTACTTC. It codes for CASRRDTQETQYF.

The chain uses TRBV13 and TRBJ1-5; no clear D gene. V lost 0 bases, J lost 0 bases, and 3 bases lay in between. CDR3 length equals 14 residues. Germline-derived CDR1 and CDR2 are PRHDT and FYEKMQ (reference sequence). The CDR3 region is CASSLGASNQPQHF. CDR3 DNA sequence: TGTGCCAGCAGCTTAGGTGCTAGCAATCAGCCCCAGCATTTT.

V is TRBV7-2 and J is TRBJ2-7; no clear D. This CDR3 spans 13 amino acids. Per the germline V gene, CDR1 is SGHTA and CDR2 is FQGNSA. The V gene lost 5 bases and the J gene lost 0 bases, with 8 bases spanning the gap. CDR3 region: CASSKFVSYEQYF. The DNA of the CDR3 is TGTGCCAGCAGCAAATTCGTCTCCTACGAGCAGTACTTC.

The gene calls are TRBV7-2 and TRBJ2-7; possible D gene TRBD2, 7 bases. V was trimmed by 5 bases and J by 6 bases, leaving 20 bases between them. The CDR3 has 15 amino acids. Germline loops: CDR1 SGHTA, CDR2 FQGNSA. In nucleotides, the CDR3 is TGTGCCAGCAGCCCCGGGACTACTAGAGGGGGCGAGCAGTACTTC. The encoded protein is CASSPGTTRGGEQYF.

V usage is TRBV10-3 and J usage is TRBJ2-2, with TRBD1 as a possible D gene (5 bases). The V end was cut by 6 bases, the J end by 7 bases, with 12 bases between. The CDR3 loop spans 13 amino acids. The germline V gene encodes CDR1 ENHRY and CDR2 SYGVKD. Written as DNA, the CDR3 is TGTGCCATCAGCCCCCGGCAGGGCGGGGAGCTGTTTTTT. Its translation: CAISPRQGGELFF.

Only one count was recorded for this clone. The chain carries TRBV4-2 and TRBJ2-5; 8 bases are shared with TRBD2. V gave up 1 base and J gave up 2 bases; unmatched junction bases: 6. Germline CDR1 LGHNA, CDR2 YNFKEQ. There are 16 residues in the CDR3. CDR3 amino acids: CASSQGPAGVQETQYF. The CDR3 DNA reads TGTGCCAGCAGCCAAGGGCCAGCGGGGGTACAAGAGACCCAGTACTTC.

This sequence joins TRBV5-6 and TRBJ2-1; D unresolved. Germline assignment: CDR1 SGHDT and CDR2 YYEEEE. There are 15 residues in the CDR3. Trimming shortened V by 4 bases and J by 4 bases, and 15 bases separated the two germline ends. CDR3: CASSKGQAGYNEQFF. The CDR3 coding sequence is TGTGCCAGCAGCAAAGGCCAGGCTGGGTACAATGAGCAGTTCTTC.

There are a few counts of this clone. This sequence joins TRBV7-9 and TRBJ1-5; D is ambiguous. The germline V gene encodes CDR1 SEHNR and CDR2 FQNEAQ (reference sequence). Deletions cut 1 base from V and 7 bases from J, with 8 bases between. This CDR3 spans 13 amino acids. Written as DNA, the CDR3 is TGTGCCAGCAGCTTAGGAGGGTCCCAGCCCCAGCATTTT. Translating it yields CASSLGGSQPQHF.

The chain couples TRBV7-3 to TRBJ2-3; TRBD2 matches 9 bases. The CDR3 runs to 17 residues. CDR1 SGHTA and CDR2 FQGTGA come from the germline V gene. V trimming: 1 base; J trimming: 5 bases; junction bases outside the gene matches: 10. The chain's CDR3 is CASSLSSRGSGGDTQYF. The CDR3 DNA sequence: TGTGCCAGCAGCTTAAGCTCTCGGGGTAGCGGGGGAGATACGCAGTATTTT.